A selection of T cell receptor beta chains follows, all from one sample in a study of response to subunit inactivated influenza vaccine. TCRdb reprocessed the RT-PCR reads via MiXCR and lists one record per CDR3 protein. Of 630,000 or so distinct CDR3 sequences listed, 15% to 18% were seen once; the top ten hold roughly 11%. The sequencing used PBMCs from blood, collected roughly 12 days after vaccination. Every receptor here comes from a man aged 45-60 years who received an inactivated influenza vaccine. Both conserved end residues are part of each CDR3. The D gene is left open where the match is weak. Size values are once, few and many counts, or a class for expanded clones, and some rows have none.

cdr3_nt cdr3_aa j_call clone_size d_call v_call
TGCAGCGTTGAGGGCGCCAACACTGAAGCTTTCTTT CSVEGANTEAFF TRBJ1-1 NA NA TRBV29-1
TGCAGCGTCCTGGAGGGGGCGGAGAATTCACCCCTCCACTTT CSVLEGAENSPLHF TRBJ1-6 few TRBD1 TRBV29-1
TGCGCCAGCAGCTTGTCTCCTTCAGGGGGTATCTACGAGCAGTACTTC CASSLSPSGGIYEQYF TRBJ2-7 NA TRBD1 TRBV5-1
TGCAGCGTTGTACTACTAGCGGGGATCTCCTACGAGCAGTACTTC CSVVLLAGISYEQYF TRBJ2-7 many TRBD2 TRBV29-1
TGTGCCAGCAGCAAAGTACCGGGGGCAGATCAGCCCCAGCATTTT CASSKVPGADQPQHF TRBJ1-5 NA NA TRBV21-1
TGTGCCAGCATCAGGGTAGATTTCAATGAGCAGTTCTTC CASIRVDFNEQFF TRBJ2-1 NA NA TRBV5-6
TGTGCCAGCAGCTTAGAGGTCAGGGCTGAAGCTTTCTTT CASSLEVRAEAFF TRBJ1-1 NA NA TRBV11-2
TGTGCCAGCAGCCAGACAGGGGGAGAAGAGACCCAGTACTTC CASSQTGGEETQYF TRBJ2-5 few TRBD1 TRBV3-1
TGTGCCAGCAGTCCGGCCAGGATTGTGAACACTGAAGCTTTCTTT CASSPARIVNTEAFF TRBJ1-1 NA NA TRBV12-3/TRBV12-4
TGCAGTGCTACCGCTAGCCTAGGGGGGGGATTCTACAATGAGCAGTTCTTC CSATASLGGGFYNEQFF TRBJ2-1 NA NA TRBV20-1
TGTGCCAGCAGTGAAACCGGGACAGGGAACTATGGCTACACCTTC CASSETGTGNYGYTF TRBJ1-2 NA TRBD1 TRBV6-1
TGTGCCAGCAGCAAGGACAGGGGGATGATCGATGAGCAGTTCTTC CASSKDRGMIDEQFF TRBJ2-1 many TRBD1 TRBV7-9
TGTGCCAGCAAGGGGAGGGCCTCCTACAATGAGCAGTTCTTC CASKGRASYNEQFF TRBJ2-1 NA TRBD2 TRBV12-3/TRBV12-4
TGTGCCAGCAGCTCGACCGGGACAGGGAACGAGCAGTACTTC CASSSTGTGNEQYF TRBJ2-7 few TRBD1 TRBV7-6
TGTGCCAGCAGCTTAGCACAGGCTAAAAACATTCAGTACTTC CASSLAQAKNIQYF TRBJ2-4 NA NA TRBV7-2
TGTGCCAGCGGTTGGGACACCACGAACACTGAAGCTTTCTTT CASGWDTTNTEAFF TRBJ1-1 NA NA TRBV28
TGTGCCAGCATTAGCGGGAAGACCAATGAGCAGTTCTTC CASISGKTNEQFF TRBJ2-1 NA TRBD2 TRBV6-6
TGTGCCAGCAGCTTTGGGGGTCTAAGTGAGCAGTACTTC CASSFGGLSEQYF TRBJ2-7 NA NA TRBV7-9